This passage covers 4 T cell receptor beta chains from one sample sequenced in a study of blood T cell repertoires in COVID-19. Some clones are missing from TCRdb's copy, which holds only in-frame ones; the method was immunoSEQ multiplex PCR. This sample has roughly 330,000 clones, with 80% to 90% found just once. Sequencing was done on a sample of PBMCs or T cells enriched from blood (not recorded which). The source of these receptors is a young woman who had recovered from COVID-19.

The chain joins TRBV27 to TRBJ1-6, with D perhaps TRBD1 (6 bases). V was trimmed by 7 bases and J by 10 bases, leaving 17 bases between them. CDR1 is MNHEY and CDR2 is SMNVEV in the germline V gene (reference sequence). The CDR3 sequence is 14 residues long. This chain's CDR3 is CASTHRVGKSPLHF. The CDR3 DNA sequence: TGTGCCAGCACCCACAGGGTAGGGAAATCACCCCTCCACTTT.

The rearrangement joins TRBV28 to TRBJ2-7; a weak D match, TRBD1 (6 bases). Germline V gene lookup returns CDR1 MDHEN and CDR2 SYDVKM. V lost 6 bases to trimming and J lost 5 bases, with 11 bases between them. CDR3 length: 12 residues. CDR3 protein: CASRPTGHEQYF. The CDR3 DNA reads as TGTGCCAGCAGGCCTACAGGGCACGAGCAGTACTTC.

The chain links TRBV6-6 to TRBJ1-1, with 10 bases identical to TRBD1. Per germline, CDR1 MNHNY and CDR2 SVGAGI (reference sequence). The CDR3 is 13 amino acids. J lost 7 bases, V lost 7 bases, and 6 bases had no gene match. The CDR3 loop reads CASNDRGQGEAFF. The CDR3 DNA is TGTGCCAGCAACGACAGGGGGCAGGGTGAAGCTTTCTTT.

This CDR3 is CASSEVDRGNQPQHF. The CDR3 bases are TGTGCCAGCAGTGAGGTGGACAGGGGCAATCAGCCCCAGCATTTT. The rearrangement joins TRBV2 to TRBJ1-5; 8 positions match TRBD1. Trimming cost V 3 bases and J 2 bases; bases outside gene matches: 3. In germline, CDR1 is SNHLY, CDR2 FYNNEI. The CDR3 extends over 15 amino acids.